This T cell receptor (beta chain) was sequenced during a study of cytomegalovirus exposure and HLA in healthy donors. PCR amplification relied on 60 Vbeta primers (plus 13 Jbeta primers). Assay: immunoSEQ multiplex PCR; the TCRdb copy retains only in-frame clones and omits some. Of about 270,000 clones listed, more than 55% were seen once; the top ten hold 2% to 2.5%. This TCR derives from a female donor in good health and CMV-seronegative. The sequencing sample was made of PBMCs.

This CDR3 reads CASSLLQGAGEQYF. In DNA form, the CDR3 reads TGCGCCAGCAGCTTGCTCCAGGGGGCCGGAGAGCAGTACTTC. This chain uses TRBV5-1 with TRBJ2-5; TRBD1 matches at 8 bases. Germline lookup yields CDR1 SGHRS and CDR2 YFSETQ. V shed 1 base, J shed 11 bases, and the junction held 10 bases outside the gene matches. The CDR3 sequence is 14 residues long.